What follows is one T cell receptor (beta chain) and its context. The junction departs from germline at one end; a sequencing error may be responsible. CDR1 SQVTM and CDR2 ANQGSEA come from the germline V gene. The CDR3 sequence is 13 residues long. This entry is derived from a study of preoperative IRX-2 immunotherapy in early breast cancer. As for treatment: preoperative locoregional IRX-2 cytokine immunotherapy. Samples came from a phase Ib trial of preoperative locoregional IRX-2 cytokine immunotherapy. Clones were read by immunoSEQ multiplex PCR, and TCRdb kept only the in-frame ones, dropping some. Of about 98,000 clones listed, roughly 88% are singletons.

The rearrangement joins TRBV29-1 to TRBJ2-1, with 8 bases fitting TRBD1. This receptor was taken from a human donor with breast cancer. The sample here was tumor tissue, taken after IRX-2 immunotherapy. The CDR3 is CNVLPGGVDEQFF. The CDR3, as DNA: TGCAACGTTCTGCCAGGGGGCGTGGATGAGCAGTTCTTC.